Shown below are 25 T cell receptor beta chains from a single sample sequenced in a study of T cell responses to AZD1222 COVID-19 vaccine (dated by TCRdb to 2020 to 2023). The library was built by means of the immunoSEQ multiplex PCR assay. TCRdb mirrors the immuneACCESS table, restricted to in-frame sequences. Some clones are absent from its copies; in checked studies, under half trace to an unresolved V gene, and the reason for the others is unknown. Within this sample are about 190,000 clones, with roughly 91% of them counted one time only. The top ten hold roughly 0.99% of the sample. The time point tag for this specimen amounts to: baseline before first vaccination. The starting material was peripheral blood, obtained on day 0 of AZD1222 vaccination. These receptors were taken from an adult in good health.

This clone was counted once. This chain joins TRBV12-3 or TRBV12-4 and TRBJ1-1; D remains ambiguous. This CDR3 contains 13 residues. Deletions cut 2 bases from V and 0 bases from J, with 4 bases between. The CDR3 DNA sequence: TGTGCCAGCAGTTTATTGTTGAACACTGAAGCTTTCTTT. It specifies CASSLLLNTEAFF.

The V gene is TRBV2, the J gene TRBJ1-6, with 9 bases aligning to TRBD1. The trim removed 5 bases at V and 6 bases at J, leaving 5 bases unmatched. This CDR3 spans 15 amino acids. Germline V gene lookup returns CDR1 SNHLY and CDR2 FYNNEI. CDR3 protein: CASSLQGAGNSPLHF. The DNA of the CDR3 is TGTGCCAGCAGTCTACAGGGGGCGGGTAATTCACCCCTCCACTTT.

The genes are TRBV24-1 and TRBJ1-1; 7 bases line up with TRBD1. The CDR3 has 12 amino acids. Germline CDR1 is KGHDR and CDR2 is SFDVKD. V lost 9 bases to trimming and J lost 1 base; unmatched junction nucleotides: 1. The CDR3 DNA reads TGTGCCACCTGGACAGGGAACACTGAAGCTTTCTTT. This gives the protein CATWTGNTEAFF.

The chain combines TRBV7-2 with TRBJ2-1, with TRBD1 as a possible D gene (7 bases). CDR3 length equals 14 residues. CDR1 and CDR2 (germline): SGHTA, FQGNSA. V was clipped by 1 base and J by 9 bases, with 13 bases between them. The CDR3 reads CASSLVAGGSEQFF. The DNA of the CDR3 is TGTGCCAGCAGCTTAGTCGCAGGGGGGAGTGAGCAGTTCTTC.

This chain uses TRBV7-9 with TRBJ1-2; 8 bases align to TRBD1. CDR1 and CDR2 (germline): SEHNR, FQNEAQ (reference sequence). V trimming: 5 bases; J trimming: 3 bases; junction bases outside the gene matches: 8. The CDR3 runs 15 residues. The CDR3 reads CASSQGQGAYYGYTF. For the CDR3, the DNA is TGTGCCAGCAGCCAGGGCCAGGGGGCCTACTATGGCTACACCTTC.

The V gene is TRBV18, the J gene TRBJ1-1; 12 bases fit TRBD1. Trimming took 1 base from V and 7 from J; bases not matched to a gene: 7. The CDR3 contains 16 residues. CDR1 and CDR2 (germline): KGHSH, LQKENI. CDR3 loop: CASSPRDRGLSGEAFF. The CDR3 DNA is TGTGCCAGCTCACCACGGGACAGGGGGCTTTCAGGTGAAGCTTTCTTT. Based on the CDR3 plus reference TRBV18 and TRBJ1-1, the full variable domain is NAGVMQNPRHLVRRRGQEARLRCSPMKGHSHVYWYRQLPEEGLKFMVYLQKENIIDESGMPKERFSAEFPKEGPSILRIQQVVRGDSAAYFCASSPRDRGLSGEAFFGQGTRLTVV.

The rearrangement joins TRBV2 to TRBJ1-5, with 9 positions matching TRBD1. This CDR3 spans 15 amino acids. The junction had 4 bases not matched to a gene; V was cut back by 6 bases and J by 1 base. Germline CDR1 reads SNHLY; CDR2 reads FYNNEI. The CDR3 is CASRGDRASNQPQHF. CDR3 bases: TGTGCCAGCAGGGGGGACAGGGCGAGCAATCAGCCCCAGCATTTT. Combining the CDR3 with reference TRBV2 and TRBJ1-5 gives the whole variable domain EPEVTQTPSHQVTQMGQEVILRCVPISNHLYFYWYRQILGQKVEFLVSFYNNEISEKSEIFDDQFSVERPDGSNFTLKIRSTKLEDSAMYFCASRGDRASNQPQHFGDGTRLSIL.

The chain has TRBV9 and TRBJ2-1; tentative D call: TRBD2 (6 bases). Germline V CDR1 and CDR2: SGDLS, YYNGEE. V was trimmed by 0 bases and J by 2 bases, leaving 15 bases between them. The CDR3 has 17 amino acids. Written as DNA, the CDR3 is TGTGCCAGCAGCGTAGAGGTCGGGGGAGCCCCCTACAATGAGCAGTTCTTC. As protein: CASSVEVGGAPYNEQFF.

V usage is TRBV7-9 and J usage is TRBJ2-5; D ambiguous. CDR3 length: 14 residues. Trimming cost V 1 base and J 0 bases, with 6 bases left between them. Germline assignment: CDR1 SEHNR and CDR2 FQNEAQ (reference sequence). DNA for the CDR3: TGTGCCAGCAGCTTAGAGCTGTACCAAGAGACCCAGTACTTC. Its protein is CASSLELYQETQYF.

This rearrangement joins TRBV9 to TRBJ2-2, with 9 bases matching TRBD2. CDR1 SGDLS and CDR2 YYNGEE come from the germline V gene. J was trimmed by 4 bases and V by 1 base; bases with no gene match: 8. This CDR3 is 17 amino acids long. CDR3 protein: CASSVIPAGGGTGELFF. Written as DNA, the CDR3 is TGTGCCAGCAGCGTAATCCCAGCGGGGGGAGGCACCGGGGAGCTGTTTTTT.

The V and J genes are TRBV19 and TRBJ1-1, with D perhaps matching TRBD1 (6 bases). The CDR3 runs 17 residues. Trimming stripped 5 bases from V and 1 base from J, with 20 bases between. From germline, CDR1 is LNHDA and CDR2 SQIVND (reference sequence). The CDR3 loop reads CASSALWGHRTNTEAFF. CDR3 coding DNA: TGTGCCAGTAGTGCCCTGTGGGGGCACCGGACGAACACTGAAGCTTTCTTT. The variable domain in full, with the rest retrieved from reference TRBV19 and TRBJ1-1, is DGGITQSPKYLFRKEGQNVTLSCEQNLNHDAMYWYRQDPGQGLRLIYYSQIVNDFQKGDIAEGYSVSREKKESFPLTVTSAQKNPTAFYLCASSALWGHRTNTEAFFGQGTRLTVV.

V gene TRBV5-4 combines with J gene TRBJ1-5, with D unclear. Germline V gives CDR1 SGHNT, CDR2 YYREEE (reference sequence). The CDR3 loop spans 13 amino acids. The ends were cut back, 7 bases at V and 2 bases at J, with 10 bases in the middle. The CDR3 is CASGAVGNQPQHF. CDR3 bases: TGTGCCAGCGGCGCGGTAGGCAATCAGCCCCAGCATTTT.

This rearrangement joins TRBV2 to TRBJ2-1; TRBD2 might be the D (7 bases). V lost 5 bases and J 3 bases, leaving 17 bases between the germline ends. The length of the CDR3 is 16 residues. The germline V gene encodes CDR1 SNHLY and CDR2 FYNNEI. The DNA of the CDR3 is TGTGCCAGCAGTCCTAGGGGGGCGGGGGACTACAATGAGCAGTTCTTC. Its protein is CASSPRGAGDYNEQFF.

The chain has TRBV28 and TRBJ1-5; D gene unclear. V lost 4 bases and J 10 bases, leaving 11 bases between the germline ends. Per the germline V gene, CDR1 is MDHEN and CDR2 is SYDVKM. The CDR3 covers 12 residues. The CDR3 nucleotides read TGTGCCAGCAGTTCCGAGGGTCACCCCCAGCATTTT. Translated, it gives CASSSEGHPQHF.

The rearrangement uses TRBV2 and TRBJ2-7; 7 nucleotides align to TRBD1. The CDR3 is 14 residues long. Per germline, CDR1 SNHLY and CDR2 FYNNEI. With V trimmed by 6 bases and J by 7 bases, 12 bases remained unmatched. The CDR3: CASRDQGQLEEQYF. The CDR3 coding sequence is TGTGCCAGCAGGGATCAGGGACAGCTGGAGGAGCAGTACTTC.

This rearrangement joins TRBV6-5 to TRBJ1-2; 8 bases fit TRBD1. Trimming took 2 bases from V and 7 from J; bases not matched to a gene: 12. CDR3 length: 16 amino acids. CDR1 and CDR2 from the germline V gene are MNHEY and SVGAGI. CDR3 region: CASSYGQGAHTGGYTF. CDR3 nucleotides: TGTGCCAGCAGTTACGGGCAGGGGGCGCACACCGGTGGCTACACCTTC.

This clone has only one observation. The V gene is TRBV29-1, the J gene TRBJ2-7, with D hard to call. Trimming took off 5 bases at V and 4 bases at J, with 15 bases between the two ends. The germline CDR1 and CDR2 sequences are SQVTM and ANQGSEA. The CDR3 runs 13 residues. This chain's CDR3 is CSVCWASGYEQYF. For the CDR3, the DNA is TGCAGCGTTTGTTGGGCTAGTGGATACGAGCAGTACTTC.

DNA of the CDR3: TGCGCCAGCAGCTGGACCGGGACCAGCTCCTACAATGAGCAGTTCTTC. Translating gives CASSWTGTSSYNEQFF. The V and J genes are TRBV5-1 and TRBJ2-1; TRBD1 or TRBD2 may be the D gene (5 bases each). The length of the CDR3 is 16 residues. Per germline, CDR1 SGHRS and CDR2 YFSETQ. V was shortened by 3 bases and J by 0 bases, with 13 bases between the two germline ends.

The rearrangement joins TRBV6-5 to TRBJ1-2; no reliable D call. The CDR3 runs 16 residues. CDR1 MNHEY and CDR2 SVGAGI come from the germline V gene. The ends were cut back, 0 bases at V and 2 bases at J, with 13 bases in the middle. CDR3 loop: CASSYSIGRLNYGYTF. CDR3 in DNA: TGTGCCAGCAGTTACTCGATCGGTCGTCTAAACTATGGCTACACCTTC.

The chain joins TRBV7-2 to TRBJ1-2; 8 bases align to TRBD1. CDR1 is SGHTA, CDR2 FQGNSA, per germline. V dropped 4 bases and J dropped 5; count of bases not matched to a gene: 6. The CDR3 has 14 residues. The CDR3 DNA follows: TGTGCCAGCAGCTCCCACCGACAGGGGTATGGCTACACCTTC. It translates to CASSSHRQGYGYTF.

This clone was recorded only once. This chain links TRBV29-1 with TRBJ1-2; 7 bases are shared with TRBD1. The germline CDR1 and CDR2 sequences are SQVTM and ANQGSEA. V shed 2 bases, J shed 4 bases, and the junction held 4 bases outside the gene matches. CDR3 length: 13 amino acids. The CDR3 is CSVEPGQFYGYTF. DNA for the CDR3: TGCAGCGTTGAACCGGGACAGTTCTATGGCTACACCTTC. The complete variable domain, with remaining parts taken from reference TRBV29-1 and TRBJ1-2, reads SAVISQKPSRDICQRGTSLTIQCQVDSQVTMMFWYRQQPGQSLTLIATANQGSEATYESGFVIDKFPISRPNLTFSTLTVSNMSPEDSSIYLCSVEPGQFYGYTFGSGTRLTVV.

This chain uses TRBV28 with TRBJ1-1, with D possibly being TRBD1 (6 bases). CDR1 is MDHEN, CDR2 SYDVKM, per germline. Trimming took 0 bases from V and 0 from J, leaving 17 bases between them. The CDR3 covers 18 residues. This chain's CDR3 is CASSLWEGGRKMNTEAFF. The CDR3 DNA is TGTGCCAGCAGTTTATGGGAAGGGGGACGGAAGATGAACACTGAAGCTTTCTTT.

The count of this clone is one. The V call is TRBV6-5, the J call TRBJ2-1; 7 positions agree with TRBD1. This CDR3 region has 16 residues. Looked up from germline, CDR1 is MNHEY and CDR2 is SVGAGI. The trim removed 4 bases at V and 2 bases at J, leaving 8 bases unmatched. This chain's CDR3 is CASSSPGQRPYNEQFF. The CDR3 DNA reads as TGTGCCAGCAGTTCCCCGGGACAGCGCCCCTACAATGAGCAGTTCTTC.

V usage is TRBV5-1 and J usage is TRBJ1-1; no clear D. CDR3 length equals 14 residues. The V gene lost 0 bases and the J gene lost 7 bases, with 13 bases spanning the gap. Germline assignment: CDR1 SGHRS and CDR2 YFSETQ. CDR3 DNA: TGCGCCAGCAGCTTGGGGGCGTCCGAGCTTGAAGCTTTCTTT. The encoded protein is CASSLGASELEAFF. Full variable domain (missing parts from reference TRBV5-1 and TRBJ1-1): KAGVTQTPRYLIKTRGQQVTLSCSPISGHRSVSWYQQTPGQGLQFLFEYFSETQRNKGNFPGRFSGRQFSNSRSEMNVSTLELGDSALYLCASSLGASELEAFFGQGTRLTVV.

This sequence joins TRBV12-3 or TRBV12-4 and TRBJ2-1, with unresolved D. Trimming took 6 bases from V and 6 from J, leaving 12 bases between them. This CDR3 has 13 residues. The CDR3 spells CASRPNQSNEQFF. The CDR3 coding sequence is TGTGCCAGCAGGCCTAACCAAAGCAATGAGCAGTTCTTC.